This T cell receptor beta chain was identified during a study of T cell repertoires in cytomegalovirus infection. As for the study in general: Researchers turned to recently identified HLA-C-restricted CMV epitopes as well as well-studied HLA-B-restricted ones. The study, taken as a whole, reports: The cumulative frequency of public TCR beta families identified carriers of CMV plus the relevant HLA.

TCRdb fed the reads into MiXCR, producing one record per CDR3 protein. Seen here are some 920,000 distinct CDR3 sequences, around 30% observed once, and the top ten hold around 15%. This clonotype was observed a few times. Its antigen is unidentified. Trimming took 0 bases from V and 7 from J, leaving 18 bases between them. CDR3 length: 17 residues. Germline loops: CDR1 SGHAT, CDR2 FQNNGV. The receptor's source is a human donor in good health (CMV status not recorded). Some clones in this sample may be carry-over from other donors' samples. The genes are TRBV11-2 and TRBJ1-4; D gene ambiguous. This sample comprised cultured CD8+ T cells from PBMCs, obtained from culture after CMV antigen stimulation. Here the CDR3 reads CASSLDFRRYDSEKLFF. The CDR3 bases are TGTGCCAGCAGCTTAGACTTCCGGCGTTACGACTCTGAAAAACTGTTTTTT.